This T cell receptor beta chain came from a study of beta chain features in type 1 diabetes. Overall study: Patients looked much like healthy donors when it came to age, gender and cell yields. Study observations and caveats: Researchers caution that PCR might favor shorter templates, equally among patients and controls.

Of note for this clone: Its target is unknown.

What was sequenced were expressed TCRB transcripts, since all of the isolated RNA had been reverse transcribed. Profiled with immunoSEQ multiplex PCR; TCRdb holds only in-frame clones, not every one. The sample holds 200,000 to 250,000 clones, 9.5% to 13% seen once. Per the germline V gene, CDR1 is SGHTA and CDR2 is FQGNSA. The CDR3 runs to 15 residues. Trimming shortened V by 2 bases and J by 2 bases, and 10 bases separated the two germline ends. Naive, central memory, regulatory and stem cell-like memory cells within the CD4+ compartment were sorted using CD45RO/CCR7/CD25/CD127/CD95/CD27. This TCR was recovered from a man aged 18 to 29 in good health. The specimen was central memory CD4+ T cells from blood. This sequence joins TRBV7-2 and TRBJ2-1; D possibly uses TRBD1 or TRBD2 (5 bases each). Here the CDR3 DNA reads TGTGCCAGCAGCTTACTGGGACCAGCCTACAATGAGCAGTTCTTC. As protein: CASSLLGPAYNEQFF.